This T cell receptor beta chain originates from a study of T cell responses to AZD1222 COVID-19 vaccine. Whole-study results and caveats: Reports indicate that nearly half of spike-specific TCRs are directed at unmutated variant regions. Clonal diversity may have been underestimated, and the donors were mostly white British, with more females than males. The span of vaccine-associated CD4 TCRs extended across spike, with dominance at 160-218 and 743-854. The study sampled repertoires only after the peak T cell response.

Sequencing used immunoSEQ multiplex PCR; TCRdb keeps in-frame clones, though not all of them. The sample consists of 90,000 to 95,000 clones, approximately 88% of them appearing once. The CDR3 spans 12 residues. The J segment lost 9 bases and the V segment lost 2 bases, leaving 1 base of the junction unmatched. Germline assignment: CDR1 MNHEY and CDR2 SVGEGT. A single count supports this clone. What it recognizes is unknown. This chain joins TRBV6-2 or TRBV6-3 and TRBJ2-1; 7 bases align to TRBD2. The starting material was peripheral blood, obtained 28 days after the second AZD1222 dose. The clonotype originates from an adult who received the AZD1222 COVID-19 vaccine. The CDR3 is CASSYGRGEQFF. The CDR3 DNA is TGTGCCAGCAGTTACGGGAGGGGTGAGCAGTTCTTC.